Below, 29 T cell receptor beta chains from the same sample are listed, as sequenced in a study of T cells in Graves' hyperthyroidism and ophthalmopathy. RNA transcripts gave rise to amplified TCR beta CDR3 regions. HTBI primers drove first-round RT-PCR of the TCR CDR3. A single record per CDR3 protein comes from TCRdb applying MiXCR to the multiplex PCR reads. There are under 450,000 distinct CDR3 sequences in the sample; about 13% occur only once, and more than 20% lies in the top ten. The sequencing input was blood. All receptors come from a man younger than 40 with Graves' hyperthyroidism that later progressed to Graves' ophthalmopathy.

This chain joins TRBV28 and TRBJ2-4; D uncertain. This CDR3 spans 15 amino acids. The germline V gene has CDR1 MDHEN and CDR2 SYDVKM. V was shortened by 5 bases and J by 0 bases, with 11 bases between the two germline ends. The CDR3 is CASSLPTLAKNIQYF. The CDR3 nucleotides read TGTGCCAGCAGTCTGCCGACACTAGCCAAAAACATTCAGTACTTC. Combining the CDR3 with reference TRBV28 and TRBJ2-4 gives the whole variable domain DVKVTQSSRYLVKRTGEKVFLECVQDMDHENMFWYRQDPGLGLRLIYFSYDVKMKEKGDIPEGYSVSREKKERFSLILESASTNQTSMYLCASSLPTLAKNIQYFGAGTRLSVL.

Comment on this clonotype: It may be a read error: a sequence one base away is much more abundant. This chain connects TRBV3-1 to TRBJ2-7; tentative D call: TRBD1 (6 bases). CDR1 LGHDT and CDR2 YNNKEL come from the germline V gene (reference sequence). The CDR3 length is 13 residues. The CDR3 nucleotides read TGTGTCAGCAGCCAGAGGACAGAAGCCGAGCAGTACTTC. This encodes CVSSQRTEAEQYF.

This clonotype was observed a few times. The rearrangement joins TRBV18 to TRBJ1-3; TRBD1 is a possible D gene (5 bases). The CDR3 spans 15 residues. V was clipped by 3 bases and J by 1 base, with 10 bases between them. Germline-derived CDR1 and CDR2 are KGHSH and LQKENI. CDR3 protein: CASSPSAGSGNTIYF. In nucleotides, the CDR3 is TGTGCCAGCTCACCCTCGGCAGGGTCTGGAAACACCATATATTTT.

This clonotype was seen at least ten times. V gene TRBV3-1 combines with J gene TRBJ1-4; 9 bases are a match to TRBD1. CDR3 size: 15 residues. Trimming took 6 bases from V and 5 from J; bases not matched to a gene: 7. CDR1 is LGHDT, CDR2 YNNKEL, per germline (reference sequence). The CDR3 bases are TGTGCCAGCAGTTTGCCGGGACAGGGAAATGAAAAACTGTTTTTT. Residues: CASSLPGQGNEKLFF.

There are many counts of this clonotype. This chain connects TRBV28 to TRBJ1-5; D call uncertain. Germline V gene lookup returns CDR1 MDHEN and CDR2 SYDVKM. V lost 4 bases, J lost 5 bases, and 9 bases lay in between. The CDR3 is 13 residues long. CDR3 nucleotides: TGTGCCAGCAGTTCGGGCAGACATCAGCCCCAGCATTTT. Protein: CASSSGRHQPQHF.

This clonotype appeared many times. The gene calls are TRBV7-6 and TRBJ2-1, with 10 bases aligning to TRBD1. Trimming removed 6 bases from V and 3 bases from J; junction bases left unmatched: 5. The CDR3 is 15 amino acids. Germline lookup yields CDR1 SGHVS and CDR2 FNYEAQ. The CDR3: CASSLGQGNYNEQFF. CDR3 nucleotides: TGTGCCAGCAGTTTGGGACAGGGGAACTACAATGAGCAGTTCTTC.

This clonotype was seen many times. The chain employs TRBV7-9 and TRBJ2-2; D gene ambiguous. Trimming stripped 3 bases from V and 0 bases from J, with 8 bases between. This CDR3 is 15 amino acids long. Looked up from germline, CDR1 is SEHNR and CDR2 is FQNEAQ (reference sequence). The CDR3 coding sequence is TGTGCCAGCAGCTTCGGTGTTTCGAACACCGGGGAGCTGTTTTTT. Its protein product is CASSFGVSNTGELFF.

This clonotype appeared many times. The rearrangement uses TRBV4-1 and TRBJ2-2; 7 bases line up with TRBD1. Germline CDR1 reads MGHRA; CDR2 reads YSYEKL. The CDR3 is 13 residues long. The V segment lost 4 bases and the J segment 6 bases; nucleotides outside the gene matches: 2. Written as DNA, the CDR3 is TGCGCCAGCAGCCGACAGGGATCCGGGGAGCTGTTTTTT. Its translation is CASSRQGSGELFF.

A note on this clonotype: A much larger clone differs from this one at a single base, so this may be a read error. The CDR3 loop reads CASGLAQPGQGIVNRPQHF. In nucleotides, the CDR3 is TGTGCTAGTGGTTTGGCCCAACCGGGACAGGGAATCGTAAATCGGCCCCAGCATTTT. The chain uses TRBV12-5 and TRBJ1-5; 9 bases align to TRBD1. The CDR3 has 19 residues. Germline V lookup: CDR1 LGHNT, CDR2 FRNRAP.

Only a few counts were recorded for this clonotype. The chain carries TRBV11-2 and TRBJ1-3; 8 bases fit TRBD1. The V gene end was trimmed by 5 bases and the J gene end by 3 bases; junction bases not matched to a gene: 12. CDR3 length: 17 residues. CDR1 is SGHAT and CDR2 is FQNNGV in the germline V gene. This CDR3 is CASSTRDRRRFGNTIYF. In DNA, the CDR3 is TGTGCCAGCAGCACCCGGGACAGGCGCCGTTTTGGAAACACCATATATTTT. Looking up the rest from reference TRBV11-2 and TRBJ1-3 gives the full variable domain: EAGVAQSPRYKIIEKRQSVAFWCNPISGHATLYWYQQILGQGPKLLIQFQNNGVVDDSQLPKDRFSAERLKGVDSTLKIQPAKLEDSAVYLCASSTRDRRRFGNTIYFGEGSWLTVV.

Concerning this clonotype: This may arise from a read error, as a much more abundant clone is one base away. The chain uses TRBV28 and TRBJ2-1; 8 nucleotides agree with TRBD2. The V segment lost 2 bases and the J segment 2 bases; nucleotides outside the gene matches: 8. The CDR3 totals 17 residues. Germline CDR1 MDHEN, CDR2 SYDVKM. CDR3 residues: CASSLGGPGGAYNEQFF. CDR3 DNA sequence: TGTGCCAGCAGTTTAGGGGGTCCGGGGGGGGCCTACAATGAGCAGTTCTTC. The full variable domain, rest sourced from reference TRBV28 and TRBJ2-1, is DVKVTQSSRYLVKRTGEKVFLECVQDMDHENMFWYRQDPGLGLRLIYFSYDVKMKEKGDIPEGYSVSREKKERFSLILESASTNQTSMYLCASSLGGPGGAYNEQFFGPGTRLTVL.

This clonotype was seen ten or more times. V is TRBV7-8 and J is TRBJ2-7, with 8 bases aligning to TRBD1. CDR1 is SGHVS and CDR2 is FQNEAQ in the germline V gene. Trimming at V came to 5 bases and at J to 3 bases, leaving 12 bases not matched to a gene. There are 16 residues in the CDR3. DNA of the CDR3: TGTGCCAGCAGCCCCTCCGGCCGGGACAGGCTCTACGAGCAGTACTTC. Amino acid sequence: CASSPSGRDRLYEQYF.

This clonotype has just a few counts. The chain is built from TRBV2 and TRBJ1-5; D remains unclear. The CDR3 totals 13 residues. Germline V gives CDR1 SNHLY, CDR2 FYNNEI. V lost 6 bases to trimming and J lost 4 bases, with 10 bases between them. The CDR3 loop is CASRISGNQPQHF. In DNA, the CDR3 is TGTGCCAGCAGGATTAGCGGTAATCAGCCCCAGCATTTT.

This clonotype was observed a few times. A read error may explain this, as a much larger clone is one base away. The gene calls are TRBV11-2 and TRBJ2-1; D may be TRBD2 (5 bases). Between the trimmed V and J ends, which lost 5 bases and 8 bases, there was a span of 19 bases. CDR1 and CDR2 from the germline V gene are SGHAT and FQNNGV. The CDR3 totals 15 residues. The CDR3 sequence: CASSRLSGNYDEQFF. CDR3 DNA sequence: TGTGCCAGCAGCCGGTTGTCGGGGAATTACGATGAGCAGTTCTTC.

The rearrangement links TRBV5-1 to TRBJ1-2, with TRBD1 matching over 7 bases. This CDR3 spans 15 amino acids. CDR1 and CDR2 (germline): SGHRS, YFSETQ. J lost 4 bases, V lost 1 base, and 7 bases had no gene match. The CDR3 DNA follows: TGCGCCAGCAGCTTGAATCAGGGGGTATTCTATGGCTACACCTTC. Translation gives CASSLNQGVFYGYTF.

The rearrangement uses TRBV2 and TRBJ2-7; D is ambiguous. The CDR3 consists of 15 residues. V dropped 1 base and J dropped 0 bases, with 10 bases sitting between them. Germline lookup yields CDR1 SNHLY and CDR2 FYNNEI. The CDR3 DNA follows: TGTGCCAGCAGTGAAGGTTGGGCTACCTCCTACGAGCAGTACTTC. It translates to CASSEGWATSYEQYF.

The chain joins TRBV5-8 to TRBJ1-1; possibly TRBD1 for D (5 bases). CDR3 size: 15 residues. Germline V gene lookup returns CDR1 SGHTS and CDR2 YDEGEE. V was cut by 4 bases and J by 3 bases, with 16 bases left in between. The CDR3 reads CASSDGTDDYTEAFF. The CDR3 DNA is TGTGCCAGCAGCGACGGGACCGACGACTACACTGAAGCTTTCTTT.

This clonotype was observed many times. The chain links TRBV6-1 to TRBJ2-7; D possibly corresponds to TRBD2 (5 bases). This CDR3 contains 13 residues. The germline CDR1 and CDR2 sequences are MNHNS and SASEGT. Trimming took 6 bases from V and 2 from J, leaving 11 bases between them. The DNA for the CDR3 is TGTGCCAGCAGGTGGGCCGGGACCTACGAGCAGTACTTC. This codes for CASRWAGTYEQYF.

This clonotype was seen more than once but under ten times. The V and J genes are TRBV18 and TRBJ1-2; weak D call: TRBD1 (5 bases). This CDR3 region has 17 residues. Per germline, CDR1 KGHSH and CDR2 LQKENI. The germline V and J ends were trimmed by 4 bases and 5 bases, with 23 bases remaining between them. The CDR3 DNA reads TGTGCCAGCTCACTCCAAAGCCCCCGGGGCGCCAGTTATGGCTACACCTTC. This translates into CASSLQSPRGASYGYTF. Based on the CDR3 plus reference TRBV18 and TRBJ1-2, the full variable domain is NAGVMQNPRHLVRRRGQEARLRCSPMKGHSHVYWYRQLPEEGLKFMVYLQKENIIDESGMPKERFSAEFPKEGPSILRIQQVVRGDSAAYFCASSLQSPRGASYGYTFGSGTRLTVV.

This clonotype was seen many times. This chain connects TRBV5-6 to TRBJ1-5; D is perhaps TRBD1 (5 bases). With 4 bases removed from V and 0 bases from J, the gap between germline ends came to 14 bases. Germline assignment: CDR1 SGHDT and CDR2 YYEEEE. CDR3 size: 16 residues. The DNA for the CDR3 is TGTGCCAGCAGCCAGACGACAGATTATAGCAATCAGCCCCAGCATTTT. It codes for CASSQTTDYSNQPQHF.

The table lists this clonotype with many counts. This sequence joins TRBV11-3 and TRBJ2-1; D is uncertain. Germline V gives CDR1 SGHNT, CDR2 YENEEA. The CDR3 spans 13 residues. Trimming left V 6 bases short and J 1 base short, with 7 bases between. The CDR3, as DNA: TGTGCCAGCAGTGGACGATCCTACAATGAGCAGTTCTTC. Its protein is CASSGRSYNEQFF.

This clonotype has a handful of counts. The rearrangement joins TRBV11-1 to TRBJ2-2; D is possibly TRBD2 (6 bases). The CDR3 spans 18 residues. V dropped 5 bases and J dropped 0 bases, with 19 bases sitting between them. From germline, CDR1 is SGHAT and CDR2 FQDESV (reference sequence). Here the CDR3 reads CASSRKPGATSNTGELFF. The DNA for the CDR3 is TGTGCCAGCAGCCGAAAGCCGGGAGCTACTTCGAACACCGGGGAGCTGTTTTTT.

This clonotype was recorded many times. The CDR3 loop reads CASSEYSPNTEAFF. The CDR3, as DNA: TGTGCCAGCAGTGAATACAGCCCGAACACTGAAGCTTTCTTT. The chain has TRBV2 and TRBJ1-1; D not resolved. The ends were cut back, 2 bases at V and 1 base at J, with 8 bases in the middle. CDR3 length: 14 residues. CDR1 and CDR2 from the germline V gene are SNHLY and FYNNEI.

Ten or more counts support this clonotype. The chain recombines TRBV7-9 with TRBJ2-1, with 11 nucleotides matching TRBD1. The CDR3 loop spans 14 amino acids. Looked up from germline, CDR1 is SEHNR and CDR2 is FQNEAQ (reference sequence). V lost 5 bases and J lost 8; bases outside the gene matches: 5. The CDR3 protein is CASSRGQGVDEQFF. The CDR3 DNA reads as TGTGCCAGCAGCAGGGGACAGGGGGTCGATGAGCAGTTCTTC.

Ten or more counts support this clonotype. The CDR3 nucleotides read TGCGCCAGCAGACAGTCTGTAGGCTCCTACGAGCAGTACTTC. The encoded protein is CASRQSVGSYEQYF. This chain uses TRBV5-1 with TRBJ2-7; no clear D gene. Germline lookup yields CDR1 SGHRS and CDR2 YFSETQ. Trimming cost V 5 bases and J 0 bases, with 12 bases left between them. This CDR3 comprises 14 residues.

The table lists this clonotype with many counts. V gene TRBV6-1 combines with J gene TRBJ2-7; possible D gene TRBD2, 7 bases. The germline CDR1 and CDR2 sequences are MNHNS and SASEGT. V lost 11 bases and J 3 bases, leaving 17 bases between the germline ends. CDR3 size: 13 residues. This chain's CDR3 is CALPGAGDYEQYF. The CDR3 nucleotides read TGTGCCCTCCCGGGGGCGGGGGACTACGAGCAGTACTTC.

This clonotype was found a few times. The V gene is TRBV12-3 or TRBV12-4, the J gene TRBJ2-2; a possible D gene is TRBD2 (6 bases). V was pared by 6 bases and J by 9 bases, with 17 bases between. The CDR3 spans 14 residues. The CDR3 region is CASSSAGSNRELFF. The CDR3 nucleotides are TGTGCCAGCAGCTCGGCCGGGAGTAACAGGGAGCTGTTTTTT.

This clonotype has only one observation. The gene calls are TRBV20-1 and TRBJ2-4; D may correspond to TRBD1 or TRBD2 (5 bases each). The CDR3 is 13 amino acids. The germline V gene encodes CDR1 DFQATT and CDR2 SNEGSKA (reference sequence). Deletions cut 0 bases from V and 5 bases from J, with 8 bases between. The CDR3 DNA reads TGCAGTGCTAGAGACCTGGGGGAAAACATTCAGTACTTC. It is translated as CSARDLGENIQYF.

This clonotype was picked up many times. This chain uses TRBV3-1 with TRBJ1-2; no firm D call. Germline assignment: CDR1 LGHDT and CDR2 YNNKEL (reference sequence). The CDR3 loop spans 15 amino acids. V shed 3 bases and J shed 0 bases, with 11 bases lying between them. Here the CDR3 reads CASSQAHRSNYGYTF. The CDR3 region has the DNA TGTGCCAGCAGCCAGGCTCACAGATCTAACTATGGCTACACCTTC.